Listed below are T cell receptor beta chains from one sample, sequenced in a study of T cells expressing NK-cell markers. TCRdb reprocessed the 5' RACE reads; each CDR3 protein has one entry and no DNA is given. Its clone listing holds some 500,000 distinct CDR3 sequences. Sequenced input: blood T cells: a sorted CD56 or NKG2C T cell subset, CD4+ or CD8+ T cells, or bulk PBMC T cells (not recorded which). Every receptor here comes from a woman in her forties or fifties in good health. Each CDR3 is given with its conserved first and last residue. Fields, in order: J gene, V gene, CDR3 protein.

TRBJ1-4,TRBV7-9,CASSLKGAAHRGEKLFF
TRBJ1-5,TRBV7-2,CASSLEVSPDSQQPQHF
TRBJ2-5,TRBV7-9,CASSRHEGLGLQETQYF
TRBJ2-1,TRBV12-5,CASGLGTPSSYNEQFF
TRBJ2-1,TRBV5-1,CASRDGQVQSSYNEQFF
TRBJ2-7,TRBV25-1,CASSEYSGQGYEQYF
TRBJ1-4,TRBV5-1,CASSESGTGALRELFF
TRBJ2-7,TRBV5-6,CASSLRGAGHSYEQYF
TRBJ1-6,TRBV20-1,CSAKGPYNSPLHF
TRBJ1-6,TRBV28,CASSLVSPGDNSPLHF
TRBJ1-1,TRBV12-3/TRBV12-4,CASFPAWTNTEAFF
TRBJ1-1,TRBV20-1,CSARKPRTAINTEAFF
TRBJ1-2,TRBV2,CASRKTIIQGFSGYTF
TRBJ2-3,TRBV4-1,CASSRPGVTDTQYF
TRBJ2-4,TRBV3-1,CASSRMGTSNKNIQYF
TRBJ1-1,TRBV12-3/TRBV12-4,CASSRETGRHTEAFF
TRBJ2-7,TRBV10-3,CAISESPISGPYEQYF
TRBJ1-3,TRBV11-2,CASSLVAGAFGNTIYF
TRBJ2-2,TRBV12-3/TRBV12-4,CASSLNSFTGELFF
TRBJ2-5,TRBV20-1,CSARDRIGAGETQYF
TRBJ1-5,TRBV27,CASSRVRNNQPQHF
TRBJ2-4,TRBV12-3/TRBV12-4,CASSFVGRGLGVAKNIQYF
TRBJ2-2,TRBV20-1,CSATGRERPGELFF
TRBJ1-2,TRBV6-5,CASRDDRGNYGYTF
TRBJ1-5,TRBV7-9,CASSAPNSNQPQHF
TRBJ2-1,TRBV20-1,CSARGLAGVQFF
TRBJ2-1,TRBV11-3,CASSFTMGDYTLDEQFF
TRBJ1-2,TRBV7-8,CASSLVSDYGYTF
TRBJ1-4,TRBV29-1,CSVATVGGTNEKLFF
TRBJ2-2,TRBV11-3,CASSRKAVRTGELFF
TRBJ2-1,TRBV5-8,CASSFLPAWSSYNEQFF
TRBJ2-2,TRBV14,CASSRLVTGELFF
TRBJ1-1,TRBV27,CASKWEGADTEAFF
TRBJ2-4,TRBV6-6,CASSYSEVAKNIQYF
TRBJ1-1,TRBV7-9,CASSFTGTPNTEAFF
TRBJ1-5,TRBV9,CASSAYIGQPQHF
TRBJ2-5,TRBV18,CASSTENRETQYF
TRBJ1-3,TRBV10-3,CAISSSGNTIYF
TRBJ2-1,TRBV9,CASSGQLAGMNEQFF
TRBJ1-3,TRBV30,CAWSPDGSNTIYF
TRBJ1-1,TRBV29-1,CSVRGDTNTEAFF
TRBJ2-2,TRBV6-4,CASSREAQRGFWTGELFF